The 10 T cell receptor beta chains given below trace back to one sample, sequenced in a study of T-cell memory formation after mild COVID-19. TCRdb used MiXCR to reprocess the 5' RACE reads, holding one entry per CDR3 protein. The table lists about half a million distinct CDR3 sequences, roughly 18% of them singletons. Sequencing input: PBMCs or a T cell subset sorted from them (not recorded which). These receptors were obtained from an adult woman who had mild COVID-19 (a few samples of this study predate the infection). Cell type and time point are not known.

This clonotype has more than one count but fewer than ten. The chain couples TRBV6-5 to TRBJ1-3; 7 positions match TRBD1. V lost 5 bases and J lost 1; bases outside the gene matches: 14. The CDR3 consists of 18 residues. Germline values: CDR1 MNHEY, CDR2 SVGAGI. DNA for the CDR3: TGTGCCAGCAGTACCCGGCGGGACAGCTTTATATCTGGAAACACCATATATTTT. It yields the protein CASSTRRDSFISGNTIYF.

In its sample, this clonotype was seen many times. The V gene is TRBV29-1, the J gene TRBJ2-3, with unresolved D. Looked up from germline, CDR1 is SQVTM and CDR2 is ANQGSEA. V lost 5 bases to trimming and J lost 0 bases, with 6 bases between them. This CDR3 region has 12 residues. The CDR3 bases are TGCAGCGTTCGAAGTAGCACAGATACGCAGTATTTT. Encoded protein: CSVRSSTDTQYF.

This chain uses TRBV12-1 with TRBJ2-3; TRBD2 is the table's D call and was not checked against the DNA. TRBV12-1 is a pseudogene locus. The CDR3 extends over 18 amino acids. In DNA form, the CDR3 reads TGTGCCAGCAGCCATGGACTAGCGGGTTCTCCTAGCACAGATACGCAGTATTTT. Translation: CASSHGLAGSPSTDTQYF.

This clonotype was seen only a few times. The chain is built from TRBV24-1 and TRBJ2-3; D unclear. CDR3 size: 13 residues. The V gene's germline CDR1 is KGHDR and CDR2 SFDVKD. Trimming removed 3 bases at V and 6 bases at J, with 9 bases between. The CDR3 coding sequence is TGTGCCACCAGTGATAGGGTTGGCGATACGCAGTATTTT. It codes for CATSDRVGDTQYF.

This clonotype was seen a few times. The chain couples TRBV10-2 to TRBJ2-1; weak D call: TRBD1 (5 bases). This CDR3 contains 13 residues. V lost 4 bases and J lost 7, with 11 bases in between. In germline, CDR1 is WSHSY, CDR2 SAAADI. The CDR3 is CASSARGINEQFF. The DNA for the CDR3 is TGCGCCAGCAGTGCAAGGGGAATTAATGAGCAGTTCTTC.

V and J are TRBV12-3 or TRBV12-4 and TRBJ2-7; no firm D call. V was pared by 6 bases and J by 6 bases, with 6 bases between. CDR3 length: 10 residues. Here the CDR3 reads CASSRREQYF. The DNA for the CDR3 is TGTGCCAGCAGCCGCCGCGAGCAGTACTTC.

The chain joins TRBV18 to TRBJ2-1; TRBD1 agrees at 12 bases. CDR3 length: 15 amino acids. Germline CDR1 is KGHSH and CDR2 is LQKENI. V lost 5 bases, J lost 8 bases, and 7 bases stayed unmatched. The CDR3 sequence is CASSRDRGRLDEQFF. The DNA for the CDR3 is TGTGCCAGCTCAAGGGACAGGGGGCGCCTCGATGAGCAGTTCTTC. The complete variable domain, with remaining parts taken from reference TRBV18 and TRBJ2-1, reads NAGVMQNPRHLVRRRGQEARLRCSPMKGHSHVYWYRQLPEEGLKFMVYLQKENIIDESGMPKERFSAEFPKEGPSILRIQQVVRGDSAAYFCASSRDRGRLDEQFFGPGTRLTVL.

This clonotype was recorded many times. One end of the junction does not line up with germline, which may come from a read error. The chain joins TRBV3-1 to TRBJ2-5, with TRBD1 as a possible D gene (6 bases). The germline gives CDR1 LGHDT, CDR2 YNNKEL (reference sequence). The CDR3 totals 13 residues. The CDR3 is CASSQGGRETQYF. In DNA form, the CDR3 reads TGCGCCAGCAGCCAAGGGGGTAGGGAGACCCAGTACTTC.

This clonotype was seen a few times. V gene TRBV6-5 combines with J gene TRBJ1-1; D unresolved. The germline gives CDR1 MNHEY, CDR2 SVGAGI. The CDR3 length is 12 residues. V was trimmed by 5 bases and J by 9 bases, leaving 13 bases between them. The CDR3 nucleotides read TGTGCCAGCAGTGCTGACGGATTACAAGCTTTCTTT. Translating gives CASSADGLQAFF.

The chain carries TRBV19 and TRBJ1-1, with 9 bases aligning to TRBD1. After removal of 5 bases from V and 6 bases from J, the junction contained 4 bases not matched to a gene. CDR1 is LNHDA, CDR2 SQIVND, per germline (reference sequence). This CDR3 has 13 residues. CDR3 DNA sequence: TGTGCCAGTAGTTCCACAGGGGGCGCTGAAGCTTTCTTT. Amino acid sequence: CASSSTGGAEAFF.